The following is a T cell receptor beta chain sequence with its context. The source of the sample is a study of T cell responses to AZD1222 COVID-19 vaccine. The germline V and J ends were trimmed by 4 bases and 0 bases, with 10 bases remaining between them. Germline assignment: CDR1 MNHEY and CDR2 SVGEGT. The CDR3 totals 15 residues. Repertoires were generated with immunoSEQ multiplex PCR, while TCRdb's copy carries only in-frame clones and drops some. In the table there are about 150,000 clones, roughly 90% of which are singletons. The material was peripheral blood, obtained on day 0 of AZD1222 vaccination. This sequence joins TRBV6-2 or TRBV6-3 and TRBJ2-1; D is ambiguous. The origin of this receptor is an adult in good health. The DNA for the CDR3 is TGTGCCAGCAGTTCCGGGCGTAGCTCCTACAATGAGCAGTTCTTC. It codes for CASSSGRSSYNEQFF.